This TCR beta chain is from a study of tissue T cells after allogeneic stem cell transplantation. Notes on the study in general: Within patients, tissue anatomy strongly shaped TCR repertoire composition. Across patients, clones rarely overlapped, yet motif clusters were shared tissue-specifically. This small cohort was clinically heterogeneous, and sampling depth was a limitation. Tissue-detected TCR repertoire was only partly captured by blood and spleen T cells.

Clones were sequenced by immunoSEQ multiplex PCR, and TCRdb holds only the in-frame ones, with some missing. The sample carries roughly 51,000 clones, approximately 70% recorded once. From germline, CDR1 is SGHND and CDR2 FRSKSL. The junction had 3 bases not matched to a gene; V was cut back by 3 bases and J by 5 bases. This CDR3 is built from 14 residues. Details on this clone: As yet, its antigen is unknown. These gene names are mouse names. With the read ending 1 residue before the CDR3 end, the germline J gene is used to fill in that end.

Sequenced sample: sorted cells pooled from one or two spleens. The chain recombines TRBV15 with TRBJ1-1, with 10 bases matching TRBD1. This clonotype was sampled from a pool of C57BL/6 mice in good health. The CDR3 bases that were read are TGTGCCAGCAGTTTGGGACAGGGGAGGACAGAAGTCTTC. This encodes CASSLGQGRTEVF. The CDR3 as a whole reads CASSLGQGRTEVFF.